This TCR beta chain is drawn from a study of T-cell memory formation after mild COVID-19. The study, taken as a whole, reports: Researchers could not confirm that second-wave clones peaking on day 37 targeted SARS-CoV-2.

J gave up 2 bases and V 0 bases, and 5 bases lay outside the gene matches. CDR3 length equals 16 residues. Looked up from germline, CDR1 is MGHRA and CDR2 is YSYEKL. A single record per CDR3 protein comes from TCRdb applying MiXCR to the 5' RACE reads. The profile shows over 130,000 distinct CDR3 sequences, 11% to 15% of them singletons. This clonotype showed up just a few times. The antigen is not known. This chain uses TRBV4-1 with TRBJ2-7; TRBD2 matches at 9 bases. This sequence was found in an adult woman who had mild COVID-19 (a few samples of this study predate the infection). Cell type and time point are not known. What was sequenced was PBMCs or a T cell subset sorted from them (not recorded which). The CDR3 protein is CASSQDLQRGAYEQYF. DNA for the CDR3: TGCGCCAGCAGCCAAGATCTTCAGCGGGGGGCCTACGAGCAGTACTTC.